This T cell receptor (beta chain) was retrieved from a study of identical twins. Study-level findings and limits: Zero-insertion analyses could be partly confounded by invariant MAIT and iNKT cells.

A universal primer binding site was introduced by template switching. The final cDNA contained unique molecular identifiers. TCRdb re-called the 5' RACE reads with MiXCR, one entry per CDR3 protein. The sample lists some 1,700,000 distinct CDR3 sequences; about 31% were seen once. Trimming removed 1 base from V and 2 bases from J, with 10 bases in between. Looked up from germline, CDR1 is SNHLY and CDR2 is FYNNEI. The length of the CDR3 is 15 residues. As to this clonotype: Its target is unknown.

The origin of this receptor is a newborn girl in good health. Sequenced: cord blood. This chain connects TRBV2 to TRBJ2-3; D remains unclear. The CDR3 here is CASSEGQSLTDTQYF. The CDR3 DNA reads as TGTGCCAGCAGTGAAGGGCAGAGTCTCACAGATACGCAGTATTTT.